This TCR beta chain appears in the sequencing data of a study of blood T cells in healthy people across ages. Study details: Using template switching, researchers captured about one barcoded beta molecule for each two T cells.

Trimming removed 4 bases from V and 2 bases from J, with 17 bases in between. This CDR3 has 16 amino acids. In germline, CDR1 is SGHRS, CDR2 YFSETQ. A second PCR of 7 to 11 cycles used a sample-barcoded 5' primer and a J-beta primer mix. Researchers report that a template-switch adaptor with 12 random nucleotides tagged each cDNA molecule. Each CDR3 protein gets one entry after TCRdb re-called the 5' RACE reads with MiXCR. The data contain nearly 800,000 distinct CDR3 sequences, around 50% of them singletons. Turning to this clonotype: Its matching antigen is unknown.

Overall study findings and caveats: Among T cells, TCR beta diversity per million cells dropped roughly linearly as age rose. Diversity was higher, and naive CD4+ cells more numerous, in long-lived donors than in aged donors.

The sequence was collected from a man aged 35-49 years in good health. V and J are TRBV5-1 and TRBJ2-3; tentatively, D is TRBD1 or TRBD2 (5 bases each). Specimen: blood. The CDR3, as DNA: TGCGCCAGCAGCCACGAGGGGCGGCACCTCACAGATACGCAGTATTTT. It encodes CASSHEGRHLTDTQYF.